The present TCR beta chain was sequenced within a study of cytomegalovirus exposure and HLA in healthy donors. CDR3 length: 19 amino acids. CDR1 is SGHNT, CDR2 YENEEA, per germline. Unmatched junction bases numbered 14, after V lost 1 base and J lost 5 bases. Study-level results: The investigators catalogued 150 to 200 TCR beta chains as cytomegalovirus-associated.

TCRdb's copy holds only in-frame clones and misses some; the assay was immunoSEQ multiplex PCR. This table holds 120,000 or so clones, more than 95% found once. The donors were part of the roughly 110-subject validation cohort, which stood apart from the roughly 640-subject first cohort. In this sample, this clone turned up a few times. As yet, its antigen is unknown. The source is a man aged 18 to 35 in good health and CMV-seronegative. The chain has TRBV11-3 and TRBJ2-1, with 10 bases matching TRBD2. Input material: PBMCs. CDR3 amino acids: CASSLGLVLAGDEDNEQFF. The CDR3 DNA reads TGTGCCAGCAGCTTAGGTCTAGTGCTAGCGGGAGATGAGGACAATGAGCAGTTCTTC.